This entry lists 29 T cell receptor beta chains sequenced from one sample in a study of blood T cell repertoires in COVID-19. Produced via immunoSEQ multiplex PCR; TCRdb's table is partial and in-frame only. The table includes around 300,000 clones, approximately 86% detected once. Specimen: peripheral blood. Receptors were obtained from a woman aged 50 to 60 with active or convalescent COVID-19.

This chain joins TRBV7-8 and TRBJ1-1; D is undetermined. Germline V gene data show CDR1 as SGHVS and CDR2 as FQNEAQ. The length of the CDR3 is 14 residues. The V gene lost 1 base and the J gene lost 3 bases, with 9 bases spanning the gap. CDR3 nucleotide sequence: TGTGCCAGCAGCTTAGGTGGGGAGTACACTGAAGCTTTCTTT. It encodes CASSLGGEYTEAFF.

This clone appeared many times. V and J are TRBV9 and TRBJ2-5; 9 positions match TRBD1. The CDR3 spans 15 residues. With 4 bases clipped from V and 5 bases from J, the junction kept 9 bases outside the gene matches. CDR1 and CDR2 from the germline V gene are SGDLS and YYNGEE. The CDR3 here is CASSQSGTGSETQYF. CDR3 coding DNA: TGTGCCAGCAGCCAGTCCGGGACAGGGAGCGAGACCCAGTACTTC.

The chain carries TRBV10-3 and TRBJ2-1; 7 bases align to TRBD2. Looked up from germline, CDR1 is ENHRY and CDR2 is SYGVKD. The CDR3 has 15 residues. The junction had 10 bases not matched to a gene; V was cut back by 10 bases and J by 1 base. CDR3 sequence reads: CATSVGGSSYNEQFF. The CDR3 DNA reads as TGTGCCACCTCAGTAGGCGGGAGTTCCTACAATGAGCAGTTCTTC.

This chain uses TRBV2 with TRBJ2-2; D may be TRBD2 (5 bases). The germline V and J ends were trimmed by 3 bases and 14 bases, with 13 bases remaining between them. This CDR3 comprises 12 residues. In germline, CDR1 is SNHLY, CDR2 FYNNEI. CDR3 sequence (DNA): TGTGCCAGCAGTGAGTTCGGGGTTTTCCTGTTTTTT. This encodes CASSEFGVFLFF.

The chain recombines TRBV6-5 with TRBJ2-1, with D perhaps TRBD2 (7 bases). The CDR3 contains 15 residues. Looked up from germline, CDR1 is MNHEY and CDR2 is SVGAGI. The V gene lost 4 bases and the J gene lost 6 bases, with 16 bases spanning the gap. The CDR3 sequence is CASSWRGGGTNEQFF. The CDR3 DNA reads as TGTGCCAGCAGTTGGAGGGGCGGGGGCACCAATGAGCAGTTCTTC.

The rearrangement links TRBV7-2 to TRBJ1-2; the D gene is possibly TRBD1 (5 bases). The CDR3 is made up of 14 amino acids. Germline loops: CDR1 SGHTA, CDR2 FQGNSA. V was cut by 2 bases and J by 3 bases, with 10 bases left in between. The CDR3, as DNA: TGTGCCAGCAGCTTATCACGCAGGGACTATGGCTACACCTTC. This translates into CASSLSRRDYGYTF.

The V and J genes are TRBV6-2 or TRBV6-3 and TRBJ2-7; D is unresolved. The CDR3 runs 13 residues. V shed 3 bases and J shed 2 bases, with 8 bases lying between them. The germline V gene has CDR1 MNHEY and CDR2 SVGEGT. This chain's CDR3 is CASSYHTTYEQYF. The CDR3 DNA reads TGTGCCAGCAGTTATCACACAACCTACGAGCAGTACTTC.

The chain employs TRBV6-1 and TRBJ2-3, with TRBD2 as a possible D gene (6 bases). Germline V gives CDR1 MNHNS, CDR2 SASEGT. V gave up 2 bases and J gave up 4 bases, with 25 bases separating them. The CDR3 covers 19 residues. In nucleotides, the CDR3 is TGTGCCAGCAGTGAATCAGCCCTTTGGACTACGGAGTGGGCAGATACGCAGTATTTT. It yields the protein CASSESALWTTEWADTQYF.

The V gene is TRBV7-2, the J gene TRBJ2-1, with no clear D. With 2 bases removed from V and 4 bases from J, the gap between germline ends came to 12 bases. The CDR3 length is 15 residues. Germline loops: CDR1 SGHTA, CDR2 FQGNSA. Here the CDR3 DNA reads TGTGCCAGCAGCTTATCAGTGTCGCTTTACAATGAGCAGTTCTTC. Protein: CASSLSVSLYNEQFF.

The V call is TRBV10-3, the J call TRBJ1-2; D ambiguous. V was shortened by 6 bases and J by 6 bases, with 11 bases between the two germline ends. Germline V gene data show CDR1 as ENHRY and CDR2 as SYGVKD. The CDR3 has 12 residues. CDR3 bases: TGTGCCATCAGGTCCCCACATCATGGCTACACCTTC. Encoded protein: CAIRSPHHGYTF.

V and J are TRBV3-1 (or the pseudogene TRBV3-2) and TRBJ1-1; no clear D gene. The CDR3 contains 12 residues. V lost 3 bases to trimming and J lost 5 bases, with 7 bases between them. Germline V gives CDR1 LGHDT, CDR2 YNNKEL (reference sequence). The DNA for the CDR3 is TGTGCCAGCAGCCAGTTTAAAACTGAAGCTTTCTTT. Translating gives CASSQFKTEAFF.

This chain joins TRBV19 and TRBJ2-3; maybe TRBD1 (6 bases). V was pared by 4 bases and J by 4 bases, with 21 bases between. The CDR3 totals 17 residues. Germline V lookup: CDR1 LNHDA, CDR2 SQIVND (reference sequence). CDR3 bases: TGTGCCAGTAGTAAGGCCTTTTACAGGGTCATCGCAGATACGCAGTATTTT. Translation gives CASSKAFYRVIADTQYF.

The V and J genes are TRBV5-1 and TRBJ2-1; 12 bases align to TRBD2. This CDR3 is 17 amino acids long. V dropped 4 bases and J dropped 0; count of bases not matched to a gene: 5. The germline gives CDR1 SGHRS, CDR2 YFSETQ. CDR3 sequence reads: CASSTTTSGSSYNEQFF. Here the CDR3 DNA reads TGCGCCAGCAGCACCACGACTAGCGGGAGCTCCTACAATGAGCAGTTCTTC.

This chain connects TRBV19 to TRBJ2-1; D possibly corresponds to TRBD2 (6 bases). The CDR3 spans 13 residues. Germline V CDR1 and CDR2: LNHDA, SQIVND (reference sequence). The V end was cut by 4 bases, the J end by 7 bases, with 11 bases between. Written as DNA, the CDR3 is TGTGCCAGTAGTAGACGTAGCGGAAATGAGCAGTTCTTC. It specifies CASSRRSGNEQFF.

This sequence joins TRBV5-1 and TRBJ1-1; D gene ambiguous. The CDR3 runs 14 residues. The germline V gene has CDR1 SGHRS and CDR2 YFSETQ. With 1 base removed from V and 1 base from J, the gap between germline ends came to 8 bases. Written as DNA, the CDR3 is TGCGCCAGCAGCTTGCAGGCCGAGAACACTGAAGCTTTCTTT. Translation: CASSLQAENTEAFF.

This chain uses TRBV5-8 with TRBJ2-5; tentative D call: TRBD2 (7 bases). This CDR3 contains 17 residues. The ends were cut back, 4 bases at V and 1 base at J, with 20 bases in the middle. The V gene's germline CDR1 is SGHTS and CDR2 YDEGEE. CDR3 amino acids: CASSPMGGAPVQETQYF. The CDR3 DNA is TGTGCCAGCAGCCCAATGGGGGGGGCCCCCGTCCAAGAGACCCAGTACTTC.

The chain is built from TRBV3-1 (or the pseudogene TRBV3-2) and TRBJ1-4; TRBD1 matches 8 bases. This CDR3 region has 15 residues. Germline CDR1 LGHDT, CDR2 YNNKEL (reference sequence). Trimming cost V 4 bases and J 7 bases; bases outside gene matches: 8. CDR3: CASSREGQVGEKLFF. DNA for the CDR3: TGTGCCAGCAGCCGAGAGGGACAGGTTGGTGAAAAACTGTTTTTT.

The chain has TRBV7-2 and TRBJ2-7; 7 positions match TRBD2. CDR1 is SGHTA, CDR2 FQGNSA, per germline. This CDR3 spans 16 amino acids. Germline trimming cut 2 bases from V and 6 bases from J; bases unmatched to any gene: 13. CDR3 amino acids: CASSLSSGLGNREQYF. CDR3 in DNA: TGTGCCAGCAGCTTAAGTAGCGGGCTGGGTAACCGCGAGCAGTACTTC.

The CDR3 coding sequence is TGTGCCCGGGGGACAGCGGGAAACACCATATATTTT. It codes for CARGTAGNTIYF. The rearrangement links TRBV30 to TRBJ1-3; 7 positions agree with TRBD1. The CDR3 covers 12 residues. CDR1 is GTSNPN, CDR2 SVGIG, per germline (reference sequence). Trimming at V came to 8 bases and at J to 4 bases, leaving 5 bases not matched to a gene.

The V gene is TRBV6-1, the J gene TRBJ1-5; 7 bases are a match to TRBD1. This CDR3 has 14 amino acids. Trimming cost V 0 bases and J 7 bases; bases outside gene matches: 3. Germline assignment: CDR1 MNHNS and CDR2 SASEGT. This CDR3 reads CASSEADRAQPQHF. The CDR3 DNA is TGTGCCAGCAGTGAAGCAGACAGGGCCCAGCCCCAGCATTTT.

A few counts support this clone. V gene TRBV7-9 combines with J gene TRBJ2-1; D might be TRBD1 (5 bases). Germline values: CDR1 SEHNR, CDR2 FQNEAQ (reference sequence). This CDR3 region has 16 residues. V gave up 5 bases and J gave up 0 bases, with 14 bases separating them. CDR3 protein: CASSPPYRISYNEQFF. CDR3 sequence (DNA): TGTGCCAGCAGCCCTCCCTACAGGATCTCCTACAATGAGCAGTTCTTC.

The gene calls are TRBV5-4 and TRBJ1-3; D is perhaps TRBD1 (6 bases). Germline loops: CDR1 SGHNT, CDR2 YYREEE (reference sequence). The ends were cut back, 1 base at V and 4 bases at J, with 6 bases in the middle. The CDR3 runs 13 residues. This CDR3 is CASSLTGGNTIYF. The DNA of the CDR3 is TGTGCCAGCAGCTTGACAGGGGGAAACACCATATATTTT.

The chain joins TRBV5-1 to TRBJ1-5; D is possibly TRBD1 (6 bases). The germline V gene encodes CDR1 SGHRS and CDR2 YFSETQ. The CDR3 loop spans 13 amino acids. V was trimmed by 2 bases and J by 5 bases, leaving 8 bases between them. CDR3 sequence reads: CASSFSGDQPQHF. The CDR3 nucleotides are TGCGCCAGCAGCTTTTCAGGGGATCAGCCCCAGCATTTT. The whole variable domain, filled in from reference TRBV5-1 and TRBJ1-5, reads KAGVTQTPRYLIKTRGQQVTLSCSPISGHRSVSWYQQTPGQGLQFLFEYFSETQRNKGNFPGRFSGRQFSNSRSEMNVSTLELGDSALYLCASSFSGDQPQHFGDGTRLSIL.

This rearrangement joins TRBV3-1 (or the pseudogene TRBV3-2) to TRBJ2-7, with 8 bases matching TRBD2. V shed 8 bases and J 3 bases; nucleotides not matched to a gene: 9. The CDR3 consists of 14 residues. The germline CDR1 and CDR2 sequences are LGHDT and YNNKEL (reference sequence). Written as DNA, the CDR3 is TGTGCCAGCGGAACTAGCGGAACCTTCTACGAGCAGTACTTC. Protein sequence: CASGTSGTFYEQYF.

The chain has TRBV12-3 or TRBV12-4 and TRBJ1-6, with D uncertain. V lost 5 bases and J lost 8, with 7 bases in between. This CDR3 region has 12 residues. The CDR3 nucleotides read TGTGCCAGCAGTCCGGGGTATTCACCCCTCCACTTT. It translates to CASSPGYSPLHF.

The V call is TRBV18, the J call TRBJ1-1; 10 nucleotides align to TRBD1. The CDR3 runs to 13 residues. Germline CDR1 reads KGHSH; CDR2 reads LQKENI. Germline trimming cut 6 bases from V and 7 bases from J; bases unmatched to any gene: 5. CDR3 region: CASSQGQGYEAFF. CDR3 sequence (DNA): TGTGCCAGCTCCCAGGGACAGGGGTATGAAGCTTTCTTT.

V usage is TRBV15 and J usage is TRBJ2-5; TRBD1 agrees at 7 bases. J gave up 4 bases and V 1 base, and 3 bases lay outside the gene matches. Germline V gene data show CDR1 as LNHNV and CDR2 as YYDKDF (reference sequence). The CDR3 totals 14 residues. The chain's CDR3 is CATSRGQGAETQYF. For the CDR3, the DNA is TGTGCCACCAGCAGAGGACAGGGTGCAGAGACCCAGTACTTC.

The rearrangement links TRBV7-9 to TRBJ2-5; no reliable D call. Germline V CDR1 and CDR2: SEHNR, FQNEAQ (reference sequence). This CDR3 has 15 residues. The V end was cut by 5 bases, the J end by 4 bases, with 17 bases between. CDR3 amino acids: CASSHFLRRGETQYF. CDR3 nucleotides: TGTGCCAGCAGCCATTTTTTGAGGCGAGGAGAGACCCAGTACTTC.

The chain has TRBV9 and TRBJ2-3; TRBD2 is a possible D gene (5 bases). The germline V and J ends were trimmed by 0 bases and 2 bases, with 10 bases remaining between them. The CDR3 is 15 residues long. CDR1 is SGDLS, CDR2 YYNGEE, per germline. The CDR3 loop is CASSVVGRDTDTQYF. The CDR3 DNA reads TGTGCCAGCAGCGTAGTAGGTCGGGACACAGATACGCAGTATTTT.